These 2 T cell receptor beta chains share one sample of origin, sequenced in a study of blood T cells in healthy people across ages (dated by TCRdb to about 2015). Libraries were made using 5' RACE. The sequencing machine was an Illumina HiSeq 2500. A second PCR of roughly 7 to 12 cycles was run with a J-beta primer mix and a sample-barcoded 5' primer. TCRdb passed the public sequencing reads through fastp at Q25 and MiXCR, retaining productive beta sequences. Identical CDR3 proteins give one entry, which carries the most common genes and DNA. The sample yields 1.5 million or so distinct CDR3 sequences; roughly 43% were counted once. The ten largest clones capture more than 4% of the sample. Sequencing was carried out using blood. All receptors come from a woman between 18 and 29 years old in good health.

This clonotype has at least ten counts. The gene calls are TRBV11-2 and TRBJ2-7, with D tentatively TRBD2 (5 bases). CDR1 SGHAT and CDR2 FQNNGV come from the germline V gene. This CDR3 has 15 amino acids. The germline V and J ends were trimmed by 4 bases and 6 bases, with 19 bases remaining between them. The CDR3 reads CASSSGFGEWAEQYF. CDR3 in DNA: TGTGCCAGCAGCTCGGGGTTCGGGGAGTGGGCCGAGCAGTACTTC.

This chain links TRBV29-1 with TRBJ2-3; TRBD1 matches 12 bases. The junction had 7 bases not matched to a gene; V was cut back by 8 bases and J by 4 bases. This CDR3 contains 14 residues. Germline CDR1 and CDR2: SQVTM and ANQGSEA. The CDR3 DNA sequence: TGCAGCATACGGGACAGGGGGCTCTCAGATACGCAGTATTTT. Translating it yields CSIRDRGLSDTQYF.